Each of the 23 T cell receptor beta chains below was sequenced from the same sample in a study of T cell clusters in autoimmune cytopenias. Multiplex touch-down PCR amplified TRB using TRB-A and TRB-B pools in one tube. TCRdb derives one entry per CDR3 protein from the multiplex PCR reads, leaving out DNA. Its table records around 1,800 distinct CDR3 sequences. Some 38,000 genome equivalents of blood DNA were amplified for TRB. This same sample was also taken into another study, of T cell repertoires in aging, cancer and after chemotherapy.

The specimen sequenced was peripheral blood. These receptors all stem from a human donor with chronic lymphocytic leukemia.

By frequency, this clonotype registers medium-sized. This chain's CDR3 is CATSRPAHTSGGGHYEQYF. The chain joins TRBV15 to TRBJ2-7; without DNA, the TCRdb call of TRBD2 cannot be checked. The CDR3 extends over 19 amino acids. CDR1 and CDR2 (germline): LNHNV, YYDKDF (reference sequence). Full variable domain (missing parts from reference TRBV15 and TRBJ2-7): DAMVIQNPRYQVTQFGKPVTLSCSQTLNHNVMYWYQQKSSQAPKLLFHYYDKDFNNEADTPDNFQSRRPNTSFCFLDIRSPGLGDTAMYLCATSRPAHTSGGGHYEQYFGPGTRLTVT.

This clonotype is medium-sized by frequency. CDR3 sequence: CAISAGQVNQPQHF. This chain links TRBV10-3 with TRBJ1-5; TCRdb selects TRBD1, and the lack of DNA leaves this call unchecked. Germline-derived CDR1 and CDR2 are ENHRY and SYGVKD. This CDR3 spans 14 amino acids.

This chain's CDR3 is CASTYQERADTEAFF. The gene calls are TRBV12-3 or TRBV12-4 and TRBJ1-1; lacking DNA, the TRBD1 call made by TCRdb goes unchecked. The CDR3 length is 15 residues.

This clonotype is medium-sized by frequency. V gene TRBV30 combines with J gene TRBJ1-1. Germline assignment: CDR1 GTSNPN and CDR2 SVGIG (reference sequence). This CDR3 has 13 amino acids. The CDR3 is CAWSTTNHFGAFF.

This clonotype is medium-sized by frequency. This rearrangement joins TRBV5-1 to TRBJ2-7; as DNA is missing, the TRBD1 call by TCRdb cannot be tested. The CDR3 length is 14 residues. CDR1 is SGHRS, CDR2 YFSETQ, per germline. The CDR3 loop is CASSPRGAGGEQYF.

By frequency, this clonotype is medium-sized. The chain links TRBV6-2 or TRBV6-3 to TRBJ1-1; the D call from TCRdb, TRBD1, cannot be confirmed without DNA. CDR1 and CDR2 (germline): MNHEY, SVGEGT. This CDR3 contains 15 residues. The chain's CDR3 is CASSYDRAGDTEAFF.

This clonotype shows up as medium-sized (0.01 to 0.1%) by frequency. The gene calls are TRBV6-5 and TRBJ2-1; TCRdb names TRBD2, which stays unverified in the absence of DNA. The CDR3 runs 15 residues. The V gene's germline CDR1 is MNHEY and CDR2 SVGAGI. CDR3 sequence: CASSSGGINSNEQFF.

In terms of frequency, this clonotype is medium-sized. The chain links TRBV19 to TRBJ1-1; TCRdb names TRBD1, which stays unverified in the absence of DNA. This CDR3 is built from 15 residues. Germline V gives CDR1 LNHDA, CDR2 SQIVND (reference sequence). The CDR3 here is CASSKGQGLNTEAFF.

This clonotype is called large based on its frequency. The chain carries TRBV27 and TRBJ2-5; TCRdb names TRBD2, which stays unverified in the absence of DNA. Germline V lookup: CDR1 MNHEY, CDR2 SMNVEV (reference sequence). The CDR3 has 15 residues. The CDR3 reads CASSSDSLAQETQYF.

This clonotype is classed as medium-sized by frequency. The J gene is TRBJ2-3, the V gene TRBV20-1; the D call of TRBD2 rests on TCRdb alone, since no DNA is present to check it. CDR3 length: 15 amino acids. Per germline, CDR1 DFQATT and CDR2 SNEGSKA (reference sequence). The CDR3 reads CSALVANYKADTQYF.

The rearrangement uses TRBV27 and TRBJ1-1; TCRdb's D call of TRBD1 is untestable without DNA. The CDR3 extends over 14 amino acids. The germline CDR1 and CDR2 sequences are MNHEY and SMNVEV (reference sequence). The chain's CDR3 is CASSLEGGVTEAFF.

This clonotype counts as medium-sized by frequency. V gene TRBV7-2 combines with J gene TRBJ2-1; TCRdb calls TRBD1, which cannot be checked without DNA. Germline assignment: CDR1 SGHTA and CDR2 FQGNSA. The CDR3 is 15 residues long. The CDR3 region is CASSLRTGAENEQFF.

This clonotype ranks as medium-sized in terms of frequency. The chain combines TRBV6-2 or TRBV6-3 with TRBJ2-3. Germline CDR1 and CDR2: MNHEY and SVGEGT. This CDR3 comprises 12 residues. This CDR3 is CASSYPTDTQYF.

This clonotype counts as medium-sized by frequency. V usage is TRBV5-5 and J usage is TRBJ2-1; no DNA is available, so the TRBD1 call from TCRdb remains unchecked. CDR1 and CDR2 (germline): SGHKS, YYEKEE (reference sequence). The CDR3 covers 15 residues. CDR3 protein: CASSLGQGSYNEQFF. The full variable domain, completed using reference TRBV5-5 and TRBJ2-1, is DAGVTQSPTHLIKTRGQQVTLRCSPISGHKSVSWYQQVLGQGPQFIFQYYEKEERGRGNFPDRFSARQFPNYSSELNVNALLLGDSALYLCASSLGQGSYNEQFFGPGTRLTVL.

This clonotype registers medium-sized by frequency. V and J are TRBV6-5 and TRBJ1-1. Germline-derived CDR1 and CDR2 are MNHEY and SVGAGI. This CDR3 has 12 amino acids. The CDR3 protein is CASRSRPNMAFF.

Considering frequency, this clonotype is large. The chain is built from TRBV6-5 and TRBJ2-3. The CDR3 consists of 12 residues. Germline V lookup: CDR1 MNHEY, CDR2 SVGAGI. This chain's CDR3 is CASSSVGDTQYF.

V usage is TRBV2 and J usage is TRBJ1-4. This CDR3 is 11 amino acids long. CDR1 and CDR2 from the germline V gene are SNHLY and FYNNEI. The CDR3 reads CASSEYEKLFF.

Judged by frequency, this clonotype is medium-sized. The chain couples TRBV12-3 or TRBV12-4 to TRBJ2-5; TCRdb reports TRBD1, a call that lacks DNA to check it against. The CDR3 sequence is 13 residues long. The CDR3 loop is CASSPGRGETQYF.

Here the CDR3 reads CASSFWTSGGYEQYF. The chain joins TRBV11-1 to TRBJ2-7; lacking DNA, the TRBD2 call made by TCRdb goes unchecked. The germline CDR1 and CDR2 sequences are SGHAT and FQDESV (reference sequence). The CDR3 runs to 15 residues.

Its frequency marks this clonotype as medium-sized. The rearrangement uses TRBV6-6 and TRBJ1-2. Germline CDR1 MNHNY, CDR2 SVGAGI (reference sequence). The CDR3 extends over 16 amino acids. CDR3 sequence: CASSYFRSGTNYGYTF.

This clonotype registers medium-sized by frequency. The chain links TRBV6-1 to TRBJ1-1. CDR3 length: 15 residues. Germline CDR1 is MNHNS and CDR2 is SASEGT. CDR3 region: CASSEGGTRDTEAFF.

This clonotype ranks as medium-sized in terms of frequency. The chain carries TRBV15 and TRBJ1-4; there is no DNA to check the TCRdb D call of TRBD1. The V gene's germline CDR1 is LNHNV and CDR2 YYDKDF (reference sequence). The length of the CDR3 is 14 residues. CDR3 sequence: CATSRGQGGGKLFF.

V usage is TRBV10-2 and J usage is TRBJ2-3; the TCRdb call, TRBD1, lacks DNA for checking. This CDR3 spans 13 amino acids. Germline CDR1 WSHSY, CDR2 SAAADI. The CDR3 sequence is CASSARTADTQYF.